This entry lists 19 T cell receptor beta chains sequenced from one sample in a study of shared clonotypes between healthy human individuals. Profiled with immunoSEQ multiplex PCR; TCRdb holds only in-frame clones, not every one. The data show millions of clones, approximately 93% seen once. Sample: naive CD4+ T cells from PBMCs. Subset noted: CD45RA+ positively selected. Receptor source: a man aged 18 to 29 in good health. Some clones in this sample may be carry-over from other donors' samples.

A word on this clone: Other DNA sequences in the same sample also yield this CDR3. V usage is TRBV14 and J usage is TRBJ2-5, with D tentatively TRBD2 (5 bases). V was cut by 1 base and J by 7 bases, with 10 bases left in between. CDR3 length: 13 residues. Germline assignment: CDR1 SGHDN and CDR2 FVKESK. The CDR3 DNA reads as TGTGCCAGCAGCCAAGTAGGAAGCGGGACCCAGTACTTC. Translating gives CASSQVGSGTQYF.

The rearrangement joins TRBV20-1 to TRBJ1-1; D not certain. CDR1 is DFQATT, CDR2 SNEGSKA, per germline (reference sequence). V gave up 2 bases and J gave up 5 bases, with 6 bases separating them. This CDR3 spans 11 amino acids. This chain's CDR3 is CSARPWTEAFF. The DNA for the CDR3 is TGCAGTGCTAGACCCTGGACTGAAGCTTTCTTT.

This clone was detected once. This chain's CDR3 is CASRQGTAAEQYF. In DNA form, the CDR3 reads TGTGCCAGCAGGCAAGGGACAGCTGCCGAGCAGTACTTC. The J gene is TRBJ2-7, the V gene TRBV28; 7 positions agree with TRBD1. The CDR3 loop spans 13 amino acids. Germline trimming cut 6 bases from V and 6 bases from J; bases unmatched to any gene: 8. Germline CDR1 is MDHEN and CDR2 is SYDVKM.

The chain uses TRBV2 and TRBJ1-5; 7 nucleotides line up with TRBD1. V lost 5 bases, J lost 1 base, and 2 bases stayed unmatched. CDR1 is SNHLY, CDR2 FYNNEI, per germline. The CDR3 contains 14 residues. The CDR3 DNA reads TGTGCCAGCAGTATACAGGGGAGCAATCAGCCCCAGCATTTT. Its protein is CASSIQGSNQPQHF.

The chain has TRBV4-3 and TRBJ2-7; 7 bases map to TRBD2. Per germline, CDR1 LGHNA and CDR2 YSLEER. V dropped 1 base and J dropped 5; count of bases not matched to a gene: 11. This CDR3 spans 16 amino acids. CDR3 residues: CASSQVGGGSFHEQYF. The DNA for the CDR3 is TGCGCCAGCAGCCAAGTAGGTGGCGGGAGCTTCCACGAGCAGTACTTC.

CDR3: CASSLFGTIYEQYF. The CDR3 bases are TGTGCCAGCAGCTTATTCGGTACGATCTACGAGCAGTACTTC. The gene calls are TRBV7-2 and TRBJ2-7; D is uncertain. This CDR3 has 14 amino acids. V shed 2 bases and J shed 3 bases, with 11 bases lying between them. CDR1 and CDR2 from the germline V gene are SGHTA and FQGNSA.

J is TRBJ1-5 and V is TRBV6-1; D might be TRBD1 (6 bases). Deletions cut 5 bases from V and 3 bases from J, with 8 bases between. Germline V gene lookup returns CDR1 MNHNS and CDR2 SASEGT. This CDR3 spans 13 amino acids. Here the CDR3 reads CASSTGYNQPQHF. The CDR3 bases are TGTGCCAGCAGTACAGGGTACAATCAGCCCCAGCATTTT.

The gene calls are TRBV4-3 and TRBJ2-7, with TRBD1 identical over 10 bases. The germline CDR1 and CDR2 sequences are LGHNA and YSLEER. The CDR3 runs to 18 residues. Trimming removed 3 bases from V and 1 base from J; junction bases left unmatched: 12. CDR3 DNA: TGCGCCAGCAGCCACGGGACAGGGGAGGGACTAGGGTCCTACGAGCAGTACTTC. Amino acids: CASSHGTGEGLGSYEQYF.

The chain recombines TRBV2 with TRBJ2-5; no definite D call. Germline loops: CDR1 SNHLY, CDR2 FYNNEI. The CDR3 sequence is 13 residues long. The germline V and J ends were trimmed by 4 bases and 5 bases, with 11 bases remaining between them. The CDR3 reads CASSVFGSETQYF. CDR3 DNA: TGTGCCAGCAGTGTTTTCGGGTCCGAGACCCAGTACTTC.

The CDR3: CASSSQWAETQYF. The CDR3 DNA follows: TGTGCCAGCAGTTCACAGTGGGCAGAGACCCAGTACTTC. The chain couples TRBV5-4 to TRBJ2-5; D call uncertain. Germline assignment: CDR1 SGHNT and CDR2 YYREEE (reference sequence). This CDR3 comprises 13 residues. The V and J ends lost 5 bases and 4 bases respectively, with 12 bases between them.

V gene TRBV6-5 combines with J gene TRBJ2-1; TRBD1 aligns across 7 bases. The CDR3 is 11 residues long. The germline V gene has CDR1 MNHEY and CDR2 SVGAGI. Unmatched junction bases numbered 7, after V lost 5 bases and J lost 15 bases. In DNA form, the CDR3 reads TGTGCCAGCAGTGTCGACAGGGTGTTGTTCTTC. Its protein product is CASSVDRVLFF.

The chain combines TRBV4-1 with TRBJ1-3; D may be TRBD1 (5 bases). Trimming pared 1 base from V and 5 bases from J, leaving 9 bases between. From germline, CDR1 is MGHRA and CDR2 YSYEKL. The CDR3 runs to 14 residues. The CDR3 DNA reads as TGCGCCAGCAGCCAAGGGACACCACGAAACACCATATATTTT. Translation: CASSQGTPRNTIYF.

The V call is TRBV7-3, the J call TRBJ2-3; weak D call: TRBD1 (5 bases). Germline V lookup: CDR1 SGHTA, CDR2 FQGTGA. Between the trimmed V and J ends, which lost 2 bases and 1 base, there was a span of 13 bases. The CDR3 has 16 amino acids. The CDR3 DNA sequence: TGTGCCAGCAGCTTAGGCGAAGACAGACGCACAGATACGCAGTATTTT. Translation: CASSLGEDRRTDTQYF.

The chain couples TRBV30 to TRBJ2-5, with D perhaps TRBD2 (5 bases). Per the germline V gene, CDR1 is GTSNPN and CDR2 is SVGIG (reference sequence). This CDR3 has 14 residues. With 2 bases removed from V and 2 bases from J, the gap between germline ends came to 12 bases. The DNA for the CDR3 is TGTGCCTGGAGTCGCGGGCAGGTGCAAGAGACCCAGTACTTC. Translating gives CAWSRGQVQETQYF.

The chain carries TRBV28 and TRBJ2-3; no definite D call. This CDR3 has 14 residues. Germline CDR1 reads MDHEN; CDR2 reads SYDVKM. The ends were cut back, 6 bases at V and 1 base at J, with 11 bases in the middle. The CDR3 reads CASSSLVGTDTQYF. Written as DNA, the CDR3 is TGTGCCAGCAGCTCACTGGTGGGCACAGATACGCAGTATTTT.

A word on this clone: Other nucleotide sequences from this sample produce the same CDR3. V and J are TRBV27 and TRBJ1-4, with a tentative D call TRBD1 (5 bases). Germline lookup yields CDR1 MNHEY and CDR2 SMNVEV (reference sequence). The CDR3 contains 13 residues. V lost 3 bases to trimming and J lost 5 bases, with 7 bases between them. The CDR3 sequence: CASSFRTNEKLFF. CDR3 bases: TGTGCCAGCAGTTTCCGGACAAATGAAAAACTGTTTTTT.

This sequence joins TRBV6-6 and TRBJ2-3, with no clear D. The CDR3 has 14 residues. Trimming removed 0 bases at V and 9 bases at J, with 13 bases between. The germline V gene has CDR1 MNHNY and CDR2 SVGAGI (reference sequence). The DNA for the CDR3 is TGTGCCAGCAGTTACTCGATATCCGTCCCCACGCAGTATTTT. Its protein product is CASSYSISVPTQYF.

The chain uses TRBV6-1 and TRBJ2-1, with D hard to call. V was cut by 3 bases and J by 6 bases, with 6 bases left in between. This CDR3 has 12 amino acids. Per the germline V gene, CDR1 is MNHNS and CDR2 is SASEGT. CDR3 sequence reads: CASSDQLNEQFF. The CDR3 nucleotides read TGTGCCAGCAGTGATCAGCTCAATGAGCAGTTCTTC.

Regarding this clone: This sample also contains other DNA sequences that code for the same CDR3. This chain links TRBV27 with TRBJ1-2, with D tentatively TRBD1 (5 bases). The ends were cut back, 4 bases at V and 5 bases at J, with 11 bases in the middle. This CDR3 spans 13 amino acids. The germline V gene has CDR1 MNHEY and CDR2 SMNVEV (reference sequence). CDR3 DNA: TGTGCCAGCAGTTGGGGTCAGGGTTATGGCTACACCTTC. It yields the protein CASSWGQGYGYTF.